A single sample gave rise to the 12 T cell receptor beta chains below, sequenced in a study of blood T cell repertoires in COVID-19. Clones were sequenced by immunoSEQ multiplex PCR, and TCRdb holds only the in-frame ones, with some missing. The table has under 150,000 clones, about 85% seen once; the top ten hold 10% to 15%. The sequenced material came from peripheral blood. The origin of the receptors is a human donor in a cohort sampled during active COVID-19.

V usage is TRBV6-5 and J usage is TRBJ2-5; the match to TRBD2 covers 14 bases. The trim removed 6 bases at V and 6 bases at J, leaving 3 bases unmatched. Germline V CDR1 and CDR2: MNHEY, SVGAGI. CDR3 length: 14 amino acids. Here the CDR3 reads CASSGTSGGQTQYF. CDR3 nucleotide sequence: TGTGCCAGCAGCGGGACTAGCGGGGGTCAGACCCAGTACTTC.

The V and J genes are TRBV19 and TRBJ1-2, with 7 bases matching TRBD1. Trimming took 4 bases from V and 4 from J; bases not matched to a gene: 3. The CDR3 has 13 amino acids. Germline V gene sequence: CDR1 LNHDA, CDR2 SQIVND (reference sequence). CDR3 sequence (DNA): TGTGCCAGTAGTACGGGACAGTTCTATGGCTACACCTTC. As protein: CASSTGQFYGYTF.

The chain recombines TRBV20-1 with TRBJ2-4, with D hard to call. Looked up from germline, CDR1 is DFQATT and CDR2 is SNEGSKA (reference sequence). Trimming took 8 bases from V and 7 from J, leaving 12 bases between them. This CDR3 spans 11 amino acids. The CDR3 DNA reads as TGCAGTACCCCACTGGAGAACATTCAGTACTTC. Its translation: CSTPLENIQYF.

The rearrangement links TRBV7-2 to TRBJ1-3; the match to TRBD1 covers 8 bases. After removal of 5 bases from V and 3 bases from J, the junction contained 9 bases not matched to a gene. Germline V gene data show CDR1 as SGHTA and CDR2 as FQGNSA. The CDR3 runs 16 residues. The CDR3 DNA reads as TGTGCCAGCAGCCCCCCGGACAGGGAGCTTGGAAACACCATATATTTT. This translates into CASSPPDRELGNTIYF.

Only one count was recorded for this clone. This chain links TRBV7-2 with TRBJ2-7; perhaps TRBD2 as D (5 bases). V was pared by 1 base and J by 4 bases, with 8 bases between. The CDR3 totals 13 residues. Germline lookup yields CDR1 SGHTA and CDR2 FQGNSA. The CDR3 coding sequence is TGTGCCAGCAGCTTAGAGAGGGTGTACGAGCAGTACTTC. It yields the protein CASSLERVYEQYF. The complete variable domain, with remaining parts taken from reference TRBV7-2 and TRBJ2-7, reads GAGVSQSPSNKVTEKGKDVELRCDPISGHTALYWYRQSLGQGLEFLIYFQGNSAPDKSGLPSDRFSAERTGGSVSTLTIQRTQQEDSAVYLCASSLERVYEQYFGPGTRLTVT.

V gene TRBV19 combines with J gene TRBJ1-5; D may be TRBD1 (5 bases). The CDR3 runs to 16 residues. The V end was cut by 4 bases, the J end by 0 bases, with 13 bases between. Germline V CDR1 and CDR2: LNHDA, SQIVND (reference sequence). CDR3: CASSRRQIYSNQPQHF. CDR3 nucleotide sequence: TGTGCCAGTAGTAGGCGACAGATCTATAGCAATCAGCCCCAGCATTTT.

This clone was picked up one time. The V and J genes are TRBV2 and TRBJ1-2, with 10 bases lining up with TRBD1. The CDR3 covers 15 residues. The ends lost 0 bases at V and 7 bases at J; junction bases unmatched: 5. CDR1 SNHLY and CDR2 FYNNEI come from the germline V gene. The DNA for the CDR3 is TGTGCCAGCAGTGAAGCTAGGGACAGGGGTGGTGGCTACACCTTC. Translating gives CASSEARDRGGGYTF.

This clone has more than one count but fewer than ten. The rearrangement uses TRBV27 and TRBJ2-7; TRBD2 matches 8 bases. V shed 2 bases and J 3 bases; nucleotides not matched to a gene: 3. Germline-derived CDR1 and CDR2 are MNHEY and SMNVEV (reference sequence). The CDR3 covers 14 residues. The CDR3: CASSLAGGHYEQYF. The DNA of the CDR3 is TGTGCCAGCAGTTTAGCGGGGGGCCACTACGAGCAGTACTTC.

This clone was counted between two and nine times. The chain has TRBV5-6 and TRBJ2-7, with TRBD2 matching over 7 bases. Unmatched junction bases numbered 3, after V lost 3 bases and J lost 6 bases. The CDR3 spans 12 residues. CDR1 and CDR2 (germline): SGHDT, YYEEEE. CDR3 nucleotides: TGTGCCAGCAGCTGGGGAGGGTTCGAGCAGTACTTC. Translating gives CASSWGGFEQYF.

The J gene is TRBJ1-5, the V gene TRBV12-3 or TRBV12-4; D not resolved. This CDR3 contains 13 residues. The V gene lost 5 bases and the J gene lost 5 bases, with 10 bases spanning the gap. The CDR3, as DNA: TGTGCCAGCAGTGCGGCCAGCTATCAGCCCCAGCATTTT. Its protein product is CASSAASYQPQHF.

This clone was observed once. The chain carries TRBV5-1 and TRBJ2-1; 8 bases are shared with TRBD2. The CDR3 loop spans 15 amino acids. With V trimmed by 0 bases and J by 2 bases, 1 base remained unmatched. Looked up from germline, CDR1 is SGHRS and CDR2 is YFSETQ. Written as DNA, the CDR3 is TGCGCCAGCAGCTTGGTGCGGGGGGCCTACAATGAGCAGTTCTTC. It is translated as CASSLVRGAYNEQFF.

This clone was detected only once. This sequence joins TRBV7-9 and TRBJ2-1; D remains unclear. Trimming pared 1 base from V and 2 bases from J, leaving 21 bases between. The CDR3 extends over 19 amino acids. CDR1 and CDR2 from the germline V gene are SEHNR and FQNEAQ (reference sequence). The CDR3 DNA sequence: TGTGCCAGCAGCTTAGGCCCCCCGAGCCGCGAATCCCCCTACAATGAGCAGTTCTTC. It codes for CASSLGPPSRESPYNEQFF.